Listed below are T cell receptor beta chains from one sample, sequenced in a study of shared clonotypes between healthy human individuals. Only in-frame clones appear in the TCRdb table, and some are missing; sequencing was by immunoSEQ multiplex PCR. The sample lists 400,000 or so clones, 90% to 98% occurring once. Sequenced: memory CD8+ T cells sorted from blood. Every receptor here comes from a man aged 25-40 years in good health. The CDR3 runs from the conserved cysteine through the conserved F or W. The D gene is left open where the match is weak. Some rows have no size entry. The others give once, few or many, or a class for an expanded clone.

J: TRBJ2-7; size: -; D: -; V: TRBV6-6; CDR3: CASSYGLVPPEQYF; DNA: TGTGCCAGCAGTTACGGTCTGGTGCCGCCCGAGCAGTACTTC
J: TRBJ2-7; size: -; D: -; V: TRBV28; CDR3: CASSPRYEQYF; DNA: TGTGCCAGCAGTCCGAGGTACGAGCAGTACTTC
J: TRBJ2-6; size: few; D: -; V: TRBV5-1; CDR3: CASSLGGGKSGANVLTF; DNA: TGCGCCAGCAGCTTGGGGGGTGGCAAGTCTGGGGCCAACGTCCTGACTTTC
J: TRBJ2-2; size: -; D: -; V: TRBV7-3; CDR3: CASSSGHTGELFF; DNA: TGTGCCAGCAGCTCGGGACACACCGGGGAGCTGTTTTTT
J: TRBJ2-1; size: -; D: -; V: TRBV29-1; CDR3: CSVRVLSSYNEQFF; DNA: TGCAGCGTTCGAGTCTTAAGCTCCTACAATGAGCAGTTCTTC
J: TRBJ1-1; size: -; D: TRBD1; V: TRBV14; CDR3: CASRYRGMNTEAFF; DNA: TGTGCCAGCAGGTACAGGGGGATGAACACTGAAGCTTTCTTT
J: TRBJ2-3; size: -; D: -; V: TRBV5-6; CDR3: CASSLGRAGPATDTQYF; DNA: TGTGCCAGCAGCTTGGGTCGTGCGGGGCCTGCCACAGATACGCAGTATTTT
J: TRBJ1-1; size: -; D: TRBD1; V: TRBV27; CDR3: CASSLSRLTGTGGNTEAFF; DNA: TGTGCCAGCAGTTTATCCCGCCTCACCGGGACAGGGGGGAACACTGAAGCTTTCTTT
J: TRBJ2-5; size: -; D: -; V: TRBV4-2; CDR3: CASSQETYQETQYF; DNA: TGTGCCAGCAGCCAAGAGACGTACCAAGAGACCCAGTACTTC
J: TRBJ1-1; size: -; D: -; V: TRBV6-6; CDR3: CASSYSNTEAFF; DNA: TGTGCCAGCAGTTACTCGAACACTGAAGCTTTCTTT
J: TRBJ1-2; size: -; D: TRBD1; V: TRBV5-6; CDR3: CASSWDRDGYTF; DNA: TGTGCCAGCAGCTGGGACAGGGACGGCTACACCTTC
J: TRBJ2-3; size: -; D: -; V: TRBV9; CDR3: CASSVVWDSSTDTQYF; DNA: TGTGCCAGCAGCGTAGTGTGGGACTCATCCACAGATACGCAGTATTTT
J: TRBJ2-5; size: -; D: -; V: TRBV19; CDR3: CASSPRGRVNQETQYF; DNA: TGTGCCAGTAGTCCCCGGGGACGGGTCAACCAAGAGACCCAGTACTTC
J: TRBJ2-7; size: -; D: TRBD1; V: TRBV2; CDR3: CASVGGQGYEQYF; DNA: TGTGCCAGCGTAGGCGGACAGGGCTACGAGCAGTACTTC
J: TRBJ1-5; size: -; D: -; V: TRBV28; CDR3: CASSLSRSNQPQHF; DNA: TGTGCCAGCAGTTTAAGCAGGAGCAATCAGCCCCAGCATTTT
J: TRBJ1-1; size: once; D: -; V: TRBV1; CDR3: CTSPGLLSEAFF; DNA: TGCACCAGCCCGGGGCTCCTCTCTGAAGCTTTCTTT
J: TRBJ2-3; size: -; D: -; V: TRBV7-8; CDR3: CASSLIAGTPSTDTQYF; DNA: TGTGCCAGCAGCTTAATTGCCGGGACTCCAAGCACAGATACGCAGTATTTT
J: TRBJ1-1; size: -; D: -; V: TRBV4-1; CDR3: CASSQVINNTEAFF; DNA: TGCGCCAGCAGCCAAGTCATAAATAACACTGAAGCTTTCTTT
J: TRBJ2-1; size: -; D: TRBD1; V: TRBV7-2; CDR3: CASSLNPALTGRSTNEQFF; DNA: TGTGCCAGCAGCCTCAATCCCGCCCTGACAGGGCGTTCAACCAATGAGCAGTTCTTC
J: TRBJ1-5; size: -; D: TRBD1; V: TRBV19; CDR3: CASSPDRAQPQHF; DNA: TGTGCCAGTAGCCCTGACAGGGCCCAGCCCCAGCATTTT
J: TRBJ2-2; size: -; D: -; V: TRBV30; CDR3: CAWSQGELFF; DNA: TGTGCCTGGAGTCAAGGGGAGCTGTTTTTT
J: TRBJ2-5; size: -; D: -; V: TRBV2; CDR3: CASSVSQGQETQYF; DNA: TGTGCCAGCAGTGTCTCGCAGGGACAAGAGACCCAGTACTTC
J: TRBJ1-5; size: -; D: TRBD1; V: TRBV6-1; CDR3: CATKDRPSNQPQHF; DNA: TGTGCCACCAAGGACAGGCCGAGCAATCAGCCCCAGCATTTT
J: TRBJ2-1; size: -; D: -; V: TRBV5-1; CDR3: CASSLAALAYNEQFF; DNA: TGCGCCAGCAGCTTGGCGGCACTCGCCTACAATGAGCAGTTCTTC
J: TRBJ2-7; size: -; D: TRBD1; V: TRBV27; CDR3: CASSNGAGGHEQYF; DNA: TGTGCCAGCAGCAATGGGGCAGGGGGCCACGAGCAGTACTTC
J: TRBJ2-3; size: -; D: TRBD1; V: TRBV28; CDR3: CASSLGQGAADTQYF; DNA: TGTGCCAGCAGTCTCGGACAGGGGGCGGCAGATACGCAGTATTTT
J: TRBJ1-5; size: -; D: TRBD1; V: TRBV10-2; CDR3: CASSGVVTGQGNNQPQHF; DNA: TGCGCCAGCAGTGGCGTGGTGACGGGACAGGGTAACAATCAGCCCCAGCATTTT
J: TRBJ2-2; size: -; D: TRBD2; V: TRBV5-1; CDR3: CASSLVPAGITGELFF; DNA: TGCGCCAGCAGCTTGGTTCCAGCGGGAATCACCGGGGAGCTGTTTTTT
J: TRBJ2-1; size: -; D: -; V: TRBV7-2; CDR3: CASSLGGFAYNEQFF; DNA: TGTGCCAGCAGCTTAGGAGGGTTCGCCTACAATGAGCAGTTCTTC
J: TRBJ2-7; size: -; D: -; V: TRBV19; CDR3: CASSIEGRGSYEQYF; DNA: TGTGCCAGTAGTATAGAGGGCAGGGGCTCCTACGAGCAGTACTTC
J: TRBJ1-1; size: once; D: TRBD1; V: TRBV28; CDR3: CASSLQGAEAFF; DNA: TGTGCCAGCAGTTTACAGGGGGCTGAAGCTTTCTTT
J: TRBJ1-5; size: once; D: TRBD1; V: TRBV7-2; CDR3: CASSPDRGRNQPQHF; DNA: TGTGCCAGCAGCCCCGACAGGGGGCGAAATCAGCCCCAGCATTTT
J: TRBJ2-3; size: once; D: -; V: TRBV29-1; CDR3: CSVEGEADTQYF; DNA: TGCAGCGTTGAGGGGGAGGCAGATACGCAGTATTTT
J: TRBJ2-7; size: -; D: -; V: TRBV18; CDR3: CASSSLRLYEQYF; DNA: TGTGCCAGCTCATCACTCCGCCTATACGAGCAGTACTTC
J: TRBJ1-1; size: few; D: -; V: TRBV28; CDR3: CASSFSTANTEAFF; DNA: TGTGCCAGCAGTTTCTCTACAGCTAACACTGAAGCTTTCTTT
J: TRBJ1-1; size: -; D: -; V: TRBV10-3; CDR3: CAISEWGKAFF; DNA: TGTGCCATCAGTGAATGGGGGAAAGCTTTCTTT
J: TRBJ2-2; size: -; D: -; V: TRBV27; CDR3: CASGPRTGELFF; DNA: TGTGCCAGCGGGCCCAGGACCGGGGAGCTGTTTTTT
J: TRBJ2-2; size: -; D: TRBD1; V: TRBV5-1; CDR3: CASSPRQGANTGELFF; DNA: TGCGCCAGCAGCCCCCGACAGGGGGCGAACACCGGGGAGCTGTTTTTT